Each of the 26 T cell receptor beta chains below was sequenced from the same sample in a study of blood T cells in healthy people across ages. Together with a sample-barcoded 5' primer, a J-beta primer mix was included in a second PCR lasting roughly 6 to 12 cycles. A single record per CDR3 protein comes from TCRdb applying MiXCR to the 5' RACE reads. The sample contains about 680,000 distinct CDR3 sequences, about 52% of which appear only once. What was sequenced was blood. The receptors were gathered from a woman in her fifties or sixties in good health.

This clonotype was detected only once. V and J are TRBV20-1 and TRBJ2-1; weak D call: TRBD2 (6 bases). The CDR3 extends over 12 amino acids. CDR1 is DFQATT and CDR2 is SNEGSKA in the germline V gene (reference sequence). The ends were cut back, 7 bases at V and 4 bases at J, with 11 bases in the middle. DNA of the CDR3: TGCAGTGTGAGTGGGACTTACAATGAGCAGTTCTTC. Protein: CSVSGTYNEQFF.

V is TRBV29-1 and J is TRBJ2-3; TRBD1 might be the D (6 bases). In germline, CDR1 is SQVTM, CDR2 ANQGSEA. The CDR3 extends over 13 amino acids. Trimming cost V 7 bases and J 2 bases, with 13 bases left between them. CDR3 in DNA: TGCAGCGCGCACGACAGGTTCACAGATACGCAGTATTTT. Protein sequence: CSAHDRFTDTQYF.

The sample holds a few counts of this clonotype. This chain uses TRBV30 with TRBJ2-7, with TRBD1 matching 9 bases. The junction had 7 bases not matched to a gene; V was cut back by 5 bases and J by 2 bases. Germline CDR1 GTSNPN, CDR2 SVGIG (reference sequence). This CDR3 comprises 14 residues. The CDR3 protein is CAWAGGTGTYEQYF. The CDR3 nucleotides read TGTGCCTGGGCCGGGGGGACAGGGACCTACGAGCAGTACTTC.

About this clonotype: The junction differs from germline at one of its ends, possibly a read error. The CDR3 is CASSQGTTTYDEQFF. CDR3 DNA sequence: TGTGCCAGCAGCCAAGGGACAACTACCTACGATGAGCAGTTCTTC. This chain links TRBV3-1 with TRBJ2-1; the D gene is possibly TRBD1 (5 bases). The V gene's germline CDR1 is LGHDT and CDR2 YNNKEL (reference sequence). This CDR3 region has 15 residues.

On this clonotype: With a much larger clone just one base away, this may be a read error. The chain recombines TRBV29-1 with TRBJ2-1, with D perhaps TRBD2 (5 bases). V was clipped by 6 bases and J by 6 bases, with 6 bases between them. The CDR3 is made up of 10 amino acids. The germline CDR1 and CDR2 sequences are SQVTM and ANQGSEA. The CDR3 DNA sequence: TGCAGCGTGGACTGCAATGAGCAGTTCTTC. It codes for CSVDCNEQFF.

This sequence joins TRBV30 and TRBJ1-2; D is possibly TRBD1 (6 bases). V gave up 2 bases and J gave up 8 bases, with 12 bases separating them. Germline lookup yields CDR1 GTSNPN and CDR2 SVGIG (reference sequence). CDR3 length equals 12 residues. CDR3 bases: TGTGCCTGGAGTACCGGACAGCACGGCTACACCTTC. Protein sequence: CAWSTGQHGYTF. The full variable domain, its missing parts supplied by reference TRBV30 and TRBJ1-2, is SQTIHQWPATLVQPVGSPLSLECTVEGTSNPNLYWYRQAAGRGLQLLFYSVGIGQISSEVPQNLSASRPQDRQFILSSKKLLLSDSGFYLCAWSTGQHGYTFGSGTRLTVV.

V and J are TRBV20-1 and TRBJ2-1; maybe TRBD2 (6 bases). The CDR3 spans 12 residues. Trimming took off 1 base at V and 9 bases at J, with 10 bases between the two ends. Germline lookup yields CDR1 DFQATT and CDR2 SNEGSKA (reference sequence). The CDR3 protein is CSARGLDGEQFF. For the CDR3, the DNA is TGCAGTGCTAGAGGACTAGACGGTGAGCAGTTCTTC.

The rearrangement uses TRBV20-1 and TRBJ2-4; 9 nucleotides align to TRBD1. V trimming: 8 bases; J trimming: 0 bases; junction bases outside the gene matches: 11. Germline CDR1 reads DFQATT; CDR2 reads SNEGSKA (reference sequence). The CDR3 consists of 16 residues. This chain's CDR3 is CSPQGAHILAKNIQYF. The CDR3 region has the DNA TGCAGTCCACAGGGGGCCCACATACTAGCCAAAAACATTCAGTACTTC.

This chain connects TRBV11-2 to TRBJ1-1; 9 bases map to TRBD1. Losses at the gene ends were 4 bases for V and 8 bases for J; bases not matched to a gene: 5. The CDR3 is 13 residues long. Germline V CDR1 and CDR2: SGHAT, FQNNGV. This chain's CDR3 is CASSYGTGSEAFF. In DNA, the CDR3 is TGTGCCAGCAGCTACGGGACAGGGTCCGAAGCTTTCTTT.

This chain joins TRBV20-1 and TRBJ1-1, with a possible D match to TRBD1 (5 bases). Germline V gives CDR1 DFQATT, CDR2 SNEGSKA (reference sequence). Trimming removed 0 bases from V and 6 bases from J, with 26 bases in between. The CDR3 spans 18 residues. The CDR3 coding sequence is TGCAGTGCTAGAGATCATGGAGGGACGAGGATTTTGGGCGCTGAAGCTTTCTTT. It codes for CSARDHGGTRILGAEAFF.

V usage is TRBV6-2 or TRBV6-3 and J usage is TRBJ2-1, with 13 bases fitting TRBD2. Trimming took 5 bases from V and 6 from J; bases not matched to a gene: 4. The CDR3 totals 15 residues. Germline V gene data show CDR1 as MNHEY and CDR2 as SVGEGT. As DNA, the CDR3 is TGTGCCAGCAGTCTCACTAGCGGGAGGGCCAATGAGCAGTTCTTC. Translated, it gives CASSLTSGRANEQFF.

This clonotype occurred many times. This rearrangement joins TRBV7-6 to TRBJ2-7, with D tentatively TRBD2 (6 bases). Germline V CDR1 and CDR2: SGHVS, FNYEAQ. V lost 3 bases and J lost 2, with 11 bases in between. The CDR3 covers 14 residues. DNA of the CDR3: TGTGCCAGCAGCTTGGGCGGGAATACCTACGAGCAGTACTTC. It is translated as CASSLGGNTYEQYF.

This clonotype occurred a few times. The chain is built from TRBV5-1 and TRBJ2-7; D ambiguous. This CDR3 is built from 14 residues. Trimming took off 3 bases at V and 0 bases at J, with 10 bases between the two ends. Germline lookup yields CDR1 SGHRS and CDR2 YFSETQ. Here the CDR3 reads CASSSPDGSYEQYF. DNA for the CDR3: TGCGCCAGCAGCTCCCCGGACGGCTCCTACGAGCAGTACTTC.

J is TRBJ2-7 and V is TRBV5-1; D unresolved. The CDR3 runs to 13 residues. V was cut by 0 bases and J by 6 bases, with 10 bases left in between. Germline CDR1 reads SGHRS; CDR2 reads YFSETQ. In DNA form, the CDR3 reads TGCGCCAGCAGCTTGGTCCCTGAATCCGAGCAGTACTTC. Its protein product is CASSLVPESEQYF.

The chain joins TRBV20-1 to TRBJ2-4; either TRBD1 or TRBD2 may supply D (5 bases each). Per the germline V gene, CDR1 is DFQATT and CDR2 is SNEGSKA (reference sequence). Trimming took off 3 bases at V and 9 bases at J, with 15 bases between the two ends. This CDR3 region has 13 residues. This chain's CDR3 is CSASMAPGSIQYF. CDR3 DNA sequence: TGCAGTGCTAGCATGGCCCCAGGGAGCATTCAGTACTTC.

The chain combines TRBV9 with TRBJ2-6; D is uncertain. The V end lost 0 bases, the J end lost 0 bases, and 10 bases lay between the germline ends. CDR3 size: 17 residues. Germline assignment: CDR1 SGDLS and CDR2 YYNGEE. As DNA, the CDR3 is TGTGCCAGCAGCGTAGCCCCCAACCCCTCTGGGGCCAACGTCCTGACTTTC. Its translation is CASSVAPNPSGANVLTF.

As for this clonotype: A read error may explain this, as a much larger clone is one base away. The chain employs TRBV7-8 and TRBJ2-1; TRBD2 matches at 11 bases. This CDR3 region has 16 residues. Germline V gene lookup returns CDR1 SGHVS and CDR2 FQNEAQ. CDR3 in amino acids: CACSSRPSGRYNEQFF. Written as DNA, the CDR3 is TGTGCCTGCAGCTCCCGTCCTAGCGGGAGGTACAATGAGCAGTTCTTC. Combining the CDR3 with reference TRBV7-8 and TRBJ2-1 gives the whole variable domain GAGVSQSPRYKVAKRGQDVALRCDPISGHVSLFWYQQALGQGPEFLTYFQNEAQLDKSGLPSDRFFAERPEGSVSTLKIQRTQQEDSAVYLCACSSRPSGRYNEQFFGPGTRLTVL.

The sample holds one count of this clonotype. The chain is built from TRBV14 and TRBJ2-3, with a possible D match to TRBD2 (6 bases). V was pared by 0 bases and J by 4 bases, with 17 bases between. The CDR3 is 17 residues long. The germline CDR1 and CDR2 sequences are SGHDN and FVKESK. The DNA of the CDR3 is TGTGCCAGCAGCCAAGATTTACTCGATTGGGGGGCAGATACGCAGTATTTT. Protein product: CASSQDLLDWGADTQYF.

As for this clonotype: A much larger clone lies a single base off, so this may be a read error. The chain carries TRBV11-2 and TRBJ2-1, with D unresolved. The germline CDR1 and CDR2 sequences are SGHAT and FQNNGV. V was pared by 7 bases and J by 3 bases, with 25 bases between. CDR3 length: 18 amino acids. CDR3 DNA sequence: TGTGCCAGCAACCTCCTGTTGTTTGGGTTGCAAGACTACAATGAGCAGTTCTTC. Amino acid sequence: CASNLLLFGLQDYNEQFF.

The chain links TRBV15 to TRBJ2-5, with 9 bases fitting TRBD1. Trimming removed 2 bases from V and 5 bases from J; junction bases left unmatched: 6. The V gene's germline CDR1 is LNHNV and CDR2 YYDKDF (reference sequence). This CDR3 spans 15 amino acids. The CDR3 region is CATSRSRDRVETQYF. CDR3 DNA: TGTGCCACCAGCAGAAGTCGGGACAGGGTTGAGACCCAGTACTTC.

V gene TRBV6-5 combines with J gene TRBJ1-5, with no clear D. The ends were cut back, 0 bases at V and 7 bases at J, with 13 bases in the middle. Germline CDR1 reads MNHEY; CDR2 reads SVGAGI. CDR3 length equals 15 residues. CDR3 nucleotide sequence: TGTGCCAGCAGTTACTCGCTGGACCCCAGGCAGCCCCAGCATTTT. This gives the protein CASSYSLDPRQPQHF.

This clonotype was seen a handful of times. Just one base apart from a much larger clone, this may be a read error. V and J are TRBV7-9 and TRBJ1-1, with 9 bases lining up with TRBD1. J was trimmed by 4 bases and V by 8 bases; bases with no gene match: 2. This CDR3 comprises 12 residues. Germline V gives CDR1 SEHNR, CDR2 FQNEAQ (reference sequence). The CDR3: CASRTGATEAFF. The CDR3, as DNA: TGTGCCAGCCGGACAGGGGCCACTGAAGCTTTCTTT. Looking up the rest from reference TRBV7-9 and TRBJ1-1 gives the full variable domain: DTGVSQNPRHKITKRGQNVTFRCDPISEHNRLYWYRQTLGQGPEFLTYFQNEAQLEKSRLLSDRFSAERPKGSFSTLEIQRTEQGDSAMYLCASRTGATEAFFGQGTRLTVV.

The chain recombines TRBV27 with TRBJ2-1; TRBD2 aligns across 9 bases. The J call may be wrong; the DNA end is better matched by TRBJ2-7. The CDR3 extends over 16 amino acids. Germline lookup yields CDR1 MNHEY and CDR2 SMNVEV (reference sequence). This chain's CDR3 is CASSLGGRALYNEQYF. The CDR3 DNA reads TGTGCCAGCAGTTTAGGCGGGAGGGCCCTCTACAATGAGCAGTACTTC.

The J gene is TRBJ1-4, the V gene TRBV15; the D gene is possibly TRBD1 (6 bases). Germline V gene data show CDR1 as LNHNV and CDR2 as YYDKDF (reference sequence). This CDR3 region has 15 residues. V was shortened by 8 bases and J by 3 bases, with 16 bases between the two germline ends. The CDR3 spells CATLLQGHANEKLFF. CDR3 DNA sequence: TGTGCCACCTTGCTCCAGGGGCATGCTAATGAAAAACTGTTTTTT.

The chain has TRBV19 and TRBJ1-6, with a tentative D call TRBD1 (5 bases). V lost 9 bases and J 8 bases, leaving 23 bases between the germline ends. CDR1 is LNHDA, CDR2 SQIVND, per germline (reference sequence). The length of the CDR3 is 16 residues. CDR3 in DNA: TGTGCCAGCAATTGGGGGGTTCAGACGTCCGATTCACCCCTCCACTTT. Protein sequence: CASNWGVQTSDSPLHF. Together with reference TRBV19 and TRBJ1-6, the CDR3 gives the full variable domain: DGGITQSPKYLFRKEGQNVTLSCEQNLNHDAMYWYRQDPGQGLRLIYYSQIVNDFQKGDIAEGYSVSREKKESFPLTVTSAQKNPTAFYLCASNWGVQTSDSPLHFGNGTRLTVT.

This chain joins TRBV20-1 and TRBJ2-5; D not certain. This CDR3 is 12 amino acids long. Trimming pared 7 bases from V and 1 base from J, leaving 10 bases between. Germline loops: CDR1 DFQATT, CDR2 SNEGSKA (reference sequence). The CDR3 DNA reads as TGCAGTGTTCCAAAGGTCCAAGAGACCCAGTACTTC. It translates to CSVPKVQETQYF.